The rows below give T cell receptor beta chains drawn from one sample of a study of T cells after posttransplantation cyclophosphamide. Method: immunoSEQ multiplex PCR; TCRdb's copy keeps in-frame clones and lacks some. The profile covers roughly 6,400 clones, with approximately 80% appearing a single time and 25% to 30% taken by the ten largest. The specimen was CD8+ T cells sorted from PBMCs, collected approximately 1,300 days after allogeneic stem cell transplant with posttransplant cyclophosphamide. The source of these receptors is a female patient aged 45 to 65 who received an allogeneic stem cell transplant from a related donor, was CMV-positive, and had no GVHD. Some of the T cells might come from the graft donor. Both conserved end residues are part of each CDR3. The D gene is left open where the match is weak. The size entry is marked missing in some rows and otherwise reads once, few, many or a size class.

clone size | J gene | V gene | D gene | CDR3 protein | CDR3 DNA
- | TRBJ2-1 | TRBV19 | TRBD2 | CASSLAGGLNEQFF | TGTGCCAGTAGTCTCGCGGGAGGGCTTAATGAGCAGTTCTTC
- | TRBJ1-2 | TRBV5-6 | - | CASSLEEAVSNYGYTF | TGTGCCAGCAGCTTGGAGGAGGCAGTCTCTAACTATGGCTACACCTTC
- | TRBJ2-7 | TRBV29-1 | - | CSVTGSGTSYEQYF | TGCAGCGTTACTGGGTCCGGGACAAGCTACGAGCAGTACTTC
- | TRBJ2-7 | TRBV7-9 | - | CASSPTGIDTYEQYF | TGTGCCAGCAGCCCCACCGGGATTGATACCTACGAGCAGTACTTC
- | TRBJ2-7 | TRBV7-9 | - | CASSAGNYEQYF | TGTGCCAGCAGCGCGGGAAACTACGAGCAGTACTTC
- | TRBJ2-7 | TRBV7-2 | TRBD2 | CASSMGTSWYEQYF | TGTGCCAGCAGCATGGGGACTAGCTGGTACGAGCAGTACTTC
- | TRBJ2-7 | TRBV9 | TRBD1 | CASSVVGTASSYEQYF | TGTGCCAGCAGCGTAGTTGGGACAGCGAGCTCCTACGAGCAGTACTTC
- | TRBJ2-7 | TRBV28 | - | CASTYPLGSEQYF | TGTGCCAGCACCTACCCCCTAGGAAGCGAGCAGTACTTC
once | TRBJ2-3 | TRBV29-1 | TRBD2 | CSVEDALAGHTDTQYF | TGCAGCGTTGAAGACGCACTAGCGGGACACACAGATACGCAGTATTTT
- | TRBJ2-7 | TRBV9 | TRBD2 | CASSTGLAGGEQYF | TGTGCCAGCAGCACGGGACTAGCGGGAGGTGAGCAGTACTTC
- | TRBJ1-1 | TRBV27 | - | CASSLGGSTEAFF | TGTGCCAGCAGTTTAGGCGGGAGCACTGAAGCTTTCTTT
once | TRBJ2-2 | TRBV7-9 | TRBD2 | CASKLQPSGTGELFF | TGTGCCAGTAAACTCCAGCCTAGCGGTACCGGGGAGCTGTTTTTT
- | TRBJ2-7 | TRBV19 | TRBD2 | CASSASGYEQYF | TGTGCCAGTAGTGCTAGCGGCTACGAGCAGTACTTC
- | TRBJ2-5 | TRBV27 | - | CASMTAHEETQYF | TGTGCCAGCATGACAGCGCATGAAGAGACCCAGTACTTC
- | TRBJ2-7 | TRBV5-5 | - | CASSRGTVLGPEQYF | TGTGCCAGCAGCCGTGGGACTGTGTTAGGCCCCGAGCAGTACTTC
once | TRBJ2-2 | TRBV9 | TRBD1 | CASSGGQYTGELFF | TGTGCCAGCAGCGGGGGACAGTACACCGGGGAGCTGTTTTTT
- | TRBJ1-1 | TRBV19 | - | CASSIGSGTEAFF | TGTGCCAGTAGTATAGGGTCGGGCACTGAAGCTTTCTTT
few | TRBJ1-3 | TRBV28 | TRBD1 | CASSLSPGGSGNTIYF | TGTGCCAGCAGTTTATCTCCAGGGGGCTCTGGAAACACCATATATTTT
- | TRBJ2-2 | TRBV5-5 | - | CASSPTGSNTGELFF | TGTGCCAGCAGCCCCACAGGGAGCAACACCGGGGAGCTGTTTTTT
- | TRBJ2-7 | TRBV19 | TRBD1 | CASSIDWTGKADEQYF | TGTGCCAGTAGTATAGACTGGACAGGGAAAGCGGACGAGCAGTACTTC
- | TRBJ2-7 | TRBV4-1 | - | CASSQHTAYEQYF | TGCGCCAGCAGCCAGCATACAGCTTACGAGCAGTACTTC
- | TRBJ2-4 | TRBV30 | - | CACRGGLAKNIQYF | TGTGCCTGCAGAGGAGGCCTAGCCAAAAACATTCAGTACTTC
- | TRBJ2-1 | TRBV29-1 | TRBD2 | CSVELWVLDVAGAGNEQFF | TGCAGCGTTGAACTGTGGGTGTTAGATGTAGCGGGAGCGGGCAATGAGCAGTTCTTC
- | TRBJ2-1 | TRBV27 | TRBD2 | CASSFLLAGGMGDEQFF | TGTGCCAGCAGTTTTCTCCTAGCGGGAGGTATGGGCGATGAGCAGTTCTTC
- | TRBJ1-1 | TRBV5-1 | TRBD1 | CASSQWQGAPDTEAFF | TGCGCCAGCAGCCAGTGGCAGGGGGCCCCAGACACTGAAGCTTTCTTT
- | TRBJ2-1 | TRBV7-7 | TRBD2 | CASSRIGLAGDNEQFF | TGTGCCAGCAGCCGGATAGGACTAGCGGGAGACAATGAGCAGTTCTTC
- | TRBJ2-7 | TRBV27 | TRBD1 | CASSHSSTGDEQYF | TGTGCCAGCAGTCACTCTTCGACAGGGGACGAGCAGTACTTC
- | TRBJ2-2 | TRBV19 | - | CASTSRPPGNTGELFF | TGTGCCAGTACCTCCCGACCTCCGGGGAACACCGGGGAGCTGTTTTTT
- | TRBJ2-3 | TRBV4-1 | - | CASSQPWDTSRYF | TGCGCCAGCAGCCAGCCCTGGGACACCTCTAGGTATTTT
- | TRBJ2-7 | TRBV13 | - | CASSPGGGDEQYF | TGTGCCAGCAGTCCCGGAGGAGGGGACGAGCAGTACTTC
few | TRBJ1-5 | TRBV6-6 | TRBD1 | CASITTGGNQPQHF | TGTGCCAGCATCACCACAGGGGGAAATCAGCCCCAGCATTTT